The sequence of this T cell receptor (beta chain) was determined in a study of blood T cell repertoires in COVID-19. This clone was seen a handful of times. In the authors' workflow: Amplified reference gene primers provided the basis for estimating nucleated cell counts. Profiled with immunoSEQ multiplex PCR; TCRdb holds only in-frame clones, not every one. V and J calls and clone size are given by that table; D and trimming were obtained from the DNA. The sample has 150,000 or so clones, around 80% seen once. CDR1 and CDR2 (germline): SGHDT, YYEEEE. The CDR3 has 14 amino acids. V lost 6 bases and J lost 6, with 18 bases in between.

This chain links TRBV5-6 with TRBJ1-2; D might be TRBD1 (6 bases). The clonotype comes from a human donor in a cohort sampled during active COVID-19. Sequenced sample: peripheral blood. This CDR3 reads CASTRDTRWDGYTF. DNA of the CDR3: TGTGCCAGCACCCGGGACACAAGGTGGGATGGCTACACCTTC.